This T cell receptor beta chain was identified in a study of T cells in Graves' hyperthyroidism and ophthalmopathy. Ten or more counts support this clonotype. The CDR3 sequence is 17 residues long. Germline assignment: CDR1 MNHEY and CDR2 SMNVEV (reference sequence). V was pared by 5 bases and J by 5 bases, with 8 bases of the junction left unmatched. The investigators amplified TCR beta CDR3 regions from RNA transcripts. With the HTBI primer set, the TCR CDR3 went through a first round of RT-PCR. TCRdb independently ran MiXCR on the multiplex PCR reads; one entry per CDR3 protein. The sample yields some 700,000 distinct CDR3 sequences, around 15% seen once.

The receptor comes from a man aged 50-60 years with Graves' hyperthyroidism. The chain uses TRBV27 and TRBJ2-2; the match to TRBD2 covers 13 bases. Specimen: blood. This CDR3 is CASSLKLAGGSTGELFF. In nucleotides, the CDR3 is TGTGCCAGCAGTCTAAAACTAGCGGGAGGGAGTACCGGGGAGCTGTTTTTT.